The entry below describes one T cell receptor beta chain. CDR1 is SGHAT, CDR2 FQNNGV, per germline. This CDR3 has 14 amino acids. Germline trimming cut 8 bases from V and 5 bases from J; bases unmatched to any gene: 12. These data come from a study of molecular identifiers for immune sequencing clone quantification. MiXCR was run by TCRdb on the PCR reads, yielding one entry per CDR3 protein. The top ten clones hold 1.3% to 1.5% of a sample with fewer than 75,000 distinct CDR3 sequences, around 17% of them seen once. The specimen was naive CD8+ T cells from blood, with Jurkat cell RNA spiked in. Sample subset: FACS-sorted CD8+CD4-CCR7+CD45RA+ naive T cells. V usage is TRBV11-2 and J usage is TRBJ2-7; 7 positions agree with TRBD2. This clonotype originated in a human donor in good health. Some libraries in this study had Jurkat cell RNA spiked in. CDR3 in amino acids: CASGLTGGVNEQYF. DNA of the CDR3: TGTGCCAGCGGACTAACGGGGGGTGTAAACGAGCAGTACTTC. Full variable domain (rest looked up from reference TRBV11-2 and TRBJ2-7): EAGVAQSPRYKIIEKRQSVAFWCNPISGHATLYWYQQILGQGPKLLIQFQNNGVVDDSQLPKDRFSAERLKGVDSTLKIQPAKLEDSAVYLCASGLTGGVNEQYFGPGTRLTVT.